Shown below are 8 T cell receptor beta chains from a single sample sequenced in a study of cytomegalovirus exposure and HLA in healthy donors. The PCR was carried out with 60 Vbeta primers and 13 Jbeta primers. Here immunoSEQ multiplex PCR was the method, and the copy in TCRdb shows in-frame clones only, minus some. The data show about 96,000 clones, 64% seen once. Sample: PBMCs. Receptors originate from a man between 60 and 70 years old in good health and CMV-seronegative.

This CDR3 is CASSGPGEAYEQYF. For the CDR3, the DNA is TGCGCCAGCAGTGGGCCGGGAGAAGCCTACGAGCAGTACTTC. The chain links TRBV10-1 to TRBJ2-7, with D perhaps matching TRBD2 (6 bases). Trimming removed 4 bases from V and 2 bases from J, with 12 bases in between. The CDR3 length is 14 residues. Germline CDR1 and CDR2: WNHNN and SYGVQD (reference sequence).

The chain has TRBV4-2 and TRBJ1-1, with 9 nucleotides matching TRBD1. The V gene's germline CDR1 is LGHNA and CDR2 YNFKEQ. V lost 8 bases, J lost 5 bases, and 9 bases stayed unmatched. This CDR3 is built from 14 residues. The chain's CDR3 is CASSRDRGLTEAFF. In nucleotides, the CDR3 is TGTGCCAGCTCCCGTGACAGGGGGTTAACTGAAGCTTTCTTT.

The V call is TRBV11-2, the J call TRBJ2-7; no clear D. The CDR3 is made up of 11 amino acids. Germline CDR1 reads SGHAT; CDR2 reads FQNNGV. V was pared by 5 bases and J by 8 bases, with 10 bases between. The DNA of the CDR3 is TGTGCCAGCAGCAATCAGTTGCAGCAGTACTTC. Residues: CASSNQLQQYF.

Notes on this clone: A read error may produce the germline difference seen at one junction end. This sample includes further DNA sequences coding for the same CDR3. CDR3 DNA: TGTGCTTGGACCCCGAGGGCGACAACCTACGAGCAGTACTTC. As protein: CAWTPRATTYEQYF. This chain joins TRBV30 and TRBJ2-7; D might be TRBD2 (5 bases). This CDR3 spans 14 amino acids. The germline gives CDR1 GTSNPN, CDR2 SVGIG (reference sequence).

This clone was detected a few times. This chain links TRBV14 with TRBJ2-1; D call uncertain. This CDR3 is 13 amino acids long. Between the trimmed V and J ends, which lost 2 bases and 8 bases, there was a span of 10 bases. CDR1 is SGHDN, CDR2 FVKESK, per germline. The CDR3 here is CASSQIRLDEQFF. The CDR3 DNA sequence: TGTGCCAGCAGCCAAATTCGTCTCGATGAGCAGTTCTTC.

The J gene is TRBJ1-2, the V gene TRBV2, with a possible D match to TRBD1 (6 bases). V dropped 4 bases and J dropped 4 bases, with 16 bases sitting between them. The germline V gene has CDR1 SNHLY and CDR2 FYNNEI. The CDR3 runs to 15 residues. In nucleotides, the CDR3 is TGTGCCAGCAGTGGGACAGACCCAAGGGGCTATGGCTACACCTTC. Its translation: CASSGTDPRGYGYTF.

V gene TRBV6-5 combines with J gene TRBJ1-1; TRBD1 matches at 7 bases. The V segment lost 0 bases and the J segment 2 bases; nucleotides outside the gene matches: 6. The CDR3 runs to 16 residues. Germline-derived CDR1 and CDR2 are MNHEY and SVGAGI. CDR3 DNA sequence: TGTGCCAGCAGTTACTCGATTGGACAGGTCAACACTGAAGCTTTCTTT. The encoded protein is CASSYSIGQVNTEAFF.

Regarding this clone: Other DNA sequences of this sample code for an identical CDR3. The chain couples TRBV5-1 to TRBJ2-5; D is undetermined. Germline assignment: CDR1 SGHRS and CDR2 YFSETQ. The CDR3 totals 12 residues. V gave up 7 bases and J gave up 2 bases, with 9 bases separating them. The CDR3 region is CASRLVQETQYF. The CDR3 bases are TGCGCCAGCCGACTGGTACAAGAGACCCAGTACTTC.